This TCR beta chain was sequenced in a study of beta chain features in type 1 diabetes. Study-level points and caveats: The similarity of naive, central memory and Treg TCRB repertoires appeared greater among patients than among healthy donors. PCR might favor shorter templates, equally in patients and controls.

About this clone itself: Its antigen is as yet unknown.

Trimming cost V 5 bases and J 8 bases, with 21 bases left between them. CDR3 length: 15 residues. The germline CDR1 and CDR2 sequences are SQVTM and ANQGSEA. Expressed TCRB transcripts were sequenced because the isolated RNA had all been reverse transcribed beforehand. Profiling relied on immunoSEQ multiplex PCR, and the TCRdb table lists in-frame clones only, not all of them. Of 680,000 or so clones listed, less than 20% are singletons. CD45RO/CCR7/CD25/CD127/CD95/CD27 separated CD4+ naive, central memory, regulatory and stem cell-like memory cells by sorting. The rearrangement joins TRBV29-1 to TRBJ1-4; D unresolved. The sequence came from a man between 18 and 29 years old in good health. Sequencing was performed on naive CD4+ T cells from blood. DNA of the CDR3: TGCAGCGTTCGTGCGGCGGCCACGCTATCGGAAAAACTGTTTTTT. As protein: CSVRAAATLSEKLFF.